The 27 T cell receptor beta chains reported below all come from one sample, sequenced in a study of blood T cell repertoires in COVID-19. Profiled with immunoSEQ multiplex PCR; TCRdb holds only in-frame clones, not every one. Of about 240,000 clones in the sample, roughly four fifths were seen once. The sequencing input was peripheral blood. Receptors were obtained from a woman aged 80 or over with acute or convalescent COVID-19.

J is TRBJ2-7 and V is TRBV6-4; TRBD1 is a possible D gene (6 bases). This CDR3 comprises 16 residues. The germline CDR1 and CDR2 sequences are MRHNA and SNTAGT. The V end was cut by 10 bases, the J end by 0 bases, with 22 bases between. The DNA of the CDR3 is TGTGCCAAGCAGAATAGACAGGCACCCCACTCCTACGAGCAGTACTTC. It translates to CAKQNRQAPHSYEQYF.

The rearrangement joins TRBV2 to TRBJ2-2, with unresolved D. This CDR3 spans 14 amino acids. The V gene's germline CDR1 is SNHLY and CDR2 FYNNEI. The ends were cut back, 4 bases at V and 2 bases at J, with 8 bases in the middle. In DNA, the CDR3 is TGTGCCAGCAGTGTACAGAGAAACACCGGGGAGCTGTTTTTT. Its protein is CASSVQRNTGELFF.

This clone was recorded only once. This chain uses TRBV9 with TRBJ2-3, with TRBD1 as a possible D gene (5 bases). This CDR3 has 15 residues. The V gene's germline CDR1 is SGDLS and CDR2 YYNGEE. V was trimmed by 0 bases and J by 3 bases, leaving 11 bases between them. CDR3 sequence (DNA): TGTGCCAGCAGCGTAGGGCAGGGAAGGACAGATACGCAGTATTTT. It specifies CASSVGQGRTDTQYF. Full variable domain (outside the CDR3, taken from reference TRBV9 and TRBJ2-3): DSGVTQTPKHLITATGQRVTLRCSPRSGDLSVYWYQQSLDQGLQFLIQYYNGEERAKGNILERFSAQQFPDLHSELNLSSLELGDSALYFCASSVGQGRTDTQYFGPGTRLTVL.

The chain uses TRBV12-5 and TRBJ2-7; no reliable D call. The V end was cut by 0 bases, the J end by 2 bases, with 5 bases between. The CDR3 contains 13 residues. Germline CDR1 and CDR2: LGHNT and FRNRAP. CDR3 in amino acids: CASGLVDTYEQYF. CDR3 bases: TGTGCTAGTGGTTTGGTAGACACCTACGAGCAGTACTTC. Supplemented by reference TRBV12-5 and TRBJ2-7, the full variable domain reads DARVTQTPRHKVTEMGQEVTMRCQPILGHNTVFWYRQTMMQGLELLAYFRNRAPLDDSGMPKDRFSAEMPDATLATLKIQPSEPRDSAVYFCASGLVDTYEQYFGPGTRLTVT.

About this clone itself: The junction shows a germline mismatch at one end, possibly a read error. The chain carries TRBV5-4 and TRBJ2-1; D unclear. Looked up from germline, CDR1 is SGHNT and CDR2 is YYREEE (reference sequence). CDR3 length: 11 amino acids. The CDR3 nucleotides read TGTGCCAGCAGCTCCAACAATGAGCAGTTCTTC. Translation gives CASSSNNEQFF.

V is TRBV28 and J is TRBJ1-4; TRBD1 agrees at 8 bases. V lost 6 bases and J lost 6; bases outside the gene matches: 9. Germline loops: CDR1 MDHEN, CDR2 SYDVKM. There are 15 residues in the CDR3. The CDR3 reads CASRPTGQGYEKLFF. DNA for the CDR3: TGTGCCAGCAGGCCCACCGGACAGGGATATGAAAAACTGTTTTTT.

The chain has TRBV11-2 and TRBJ2-7; D is uncertain. The CDR3 has 13 amino acids. Germline CDR1 reads SGHAT; CDR2 reads FQNNGV. Trimming removed 3 bases at V and 0 bases at J, with 6 bases between. CDR3 sequence: CASSFSSSYEQYF. CDR3 in DNA: TGTGCCAGCAGCTTTAGCAGCTCCTACGAGCAGTACTTC.

The genes are TRBV19 and TRBJ2-1, with 12 bases lining up with TRBD2. With 6 bases clipped from V and 4 bases from J, the junction kept 4 bases outside the gene matches. Germline V gene lookup returns CDR1 LNHDA and CDR2 SQIVND (reference sequence). The CDR3 runs 15 residues. The CDR3 here is CASSPLAGGYNEQFF. DNA for the CDR3: TGTGCCAGTAGCCCTCTAGCGGGGGGGTACAATGAGCAGTTCTTC.

The rearrangement joins TRBV3-1 (or the pseudogene TRBV3-2) to TRBJ2-7; 13 bases match TRBD2. The CDR3 consists of 16 residues. CDR1 LGHDT and CDR2 YNNKEL come from the germline V gene (reference sequence). Trimming at V came to 2 bases and at J to 6 bases, leaving 7 bases not matched to a gene. The DNA for the CDR3 is TGTGCCAGCAGCCAAACACGGACTAGCGGGGGTCGCGAGCAGTACTTC. Residues: CASSQTRTSGGREQYF.

V and J are TRBV28 and TRBJ2-3; 8 bases are a match to TRBD1. V dropped 2 bases and J dropped 2; count of bases not matched to a gene: 3. The CDR3 has 15 residues. CDR1 and CDR2 from the germline V gene are MDHEN and SYDVKM. In nucleotides, the CDR3 is TGTGCCAGCAGTTTACGGCAGGGGGCCACAGATACGCAGTATTTT. Residues: CASSLRQGATDTQYF.

The rearrangement uses TRBV29-1 and TRBJ2-7, with TRBD1 matching over 9 bases. Trimming took 6 bases from V and 4 from J; bases not matched to a gene: 7. The germline V gene encodes CDR1 SQVTM and CDR2 ANQGSEA. This CDR3 has 13 amino acids. This chain's CDR3 is CSVTGGPGYEQYF. The DNA of the CDR3 is TGCAGCGTCACAGGGGGCCCAGGGTACGAGCAGTACTTC.

V usage is TRBV5-1 and J usage is TRBJ2-3; 12 nucleotides match TRBD2. The CDR3 covers 17 residues. Germline V gene lookup returns CDR1 SGHRS and CDR2 YFSETQ. J lost 0 bases, V lost 5 bases, and 7 bases had no gene match. The CDR3: CASSLLAGGLSTDTQYF. In DNA, the CDR3 is TGCGCCAGCAGTTTGCTAGCGGGGGGGCTTAGCACAGATACGCAGTATTTT.

V gene TRBV6-5 combines with J gene TRBJ2-7; TRBD1 aligns across 8 bases. The CDR3 spans 14 residues. J was trimmed by 5 bases and V by 7 bases; bases with no gene match: 10. Germline values: CDR1 MNHEY, CDR2 SVGAGI. In nucleotides, the CDR3 is TGTGCCAGCACACCCCAGGGGGCCGCAAACGAGCAGTACTTC. This translates into CASTPQGAANEQYF.

The chain is built from TRBV18 and TRBJ1-2; TRBD1 matches at 9 bases. Germline V gene sequence: CDR1 KGHSH, CDR2 LQKENI. V shed 2 bases, J shed 3 bases, and the junction held 1 base outside the gene matches. The CDR3 length is 14 residues. In nucleotides, the CDR3 is TGTGCCAGCTCACCAAGGACAGGGGACTATGGCTACACCTTC. It yields the protein CASSPRTGDYGYTF.

The chain is built from TRBV3-1 (or the pseudogene TRBV3-2) and TRBJ1-4; D is possibly TRBD1 (5 bases). The CDR3 runs to 15 residues. Per the germline V gene, CDR1 is LGHDT and CDR2 is YNNKEL (reference sequence). Trimming removed 6 bases at V and 1 base at J, with 12 bases between. This CDR3 is CASSFQGGTNEKLFF. The DNA of the CDR3 is TGTGCCAGCAGTTTCCAGGGCGGAACTAATGAAAAACTGTTTTTT.

The chain has TRBV6-1 and TRBJ2-1; TRBD1 aligns across 12 bases. This CDR3 has 16 residues. After removal of 4 bases from V and 9 bases from J, the junction contained 10 bases not matched to a gene. CDR1 MNHNS and CDR2 SASEGT come from the germline V gene. In DNA form, the CDR3 reads TGTGCCAGCAGTGCATCTCCGGGACAGGGGGCAGGTGAGCAGTTCTTC. Protein: CASSASPGQGAGEQFF.

J is TRBJ2-5 and V is TRBV5-4; the D gene is possibly TRBD1 (5 bases). Trimming took 3 bases from V and 5 from J, leaving 11 bases between them. The CDR3 length is 13 residues. Germline values: CDR1 SGHNT, CDR2 YYREEE (reference sequence). The CDR3 sequence is CASSSQGQETQYF. The CDR3 DNA is TGTGCCAGCAGCTCTCAGGGTCAGGAGACCCAGTACTTC.

The chain employs TRBV24-1 and TRBJ2-3; 8 positions agree with TRBD2. CDR3 size: 16 residues. Germline V gene data show CDR1 as KGHDR and CDR2 as SFDVKD. With V trimmed by 2 bases and J by 1 base, 4 bases remained unmatched. The CDR3 DNA is TGTGCCACCAGTGATTCAGGGCGGGGGGGCACAGATACGCAGTATTTT. Its translation: CATSDSGRGGTDTQYF.

This chain connects TRBV3-1 (or the pseudogene TRBV3-2) to TRBJ1-6, with 7 bases that match TRBD1. The CDR3 totals 17 residues. V lost 3 bases, J lost 7 bases, and 12 bases stayed unmatched. Germline loops: CDR1 LGHDT, CDR2 YNNKEL (reference sequence). For the CDR3, the DNA is TGTGCCAGCAGCCAGAGACAGGGAACTCTCGGCAATTCACCCCTCCACTTT. It codes for CASSQRQGTLGNSPLHF.

V is TRBV3-1 (or the pseudogene TRBV3-2) and J is TRBJ1-2; D ambiguous. Trimming left V 1 base short and J 2 bases short, with 8 bases between. The germline V gene has CDR1 LGHDT and CDR2 YNNKEL (reference sequence). CDR3 length equals 14 residues. CDR3 DNA: TGTGCCAGCAGCCAAGGAACGGGAAACTATGGCTACACCTTC. Its protein is CASSQGTGNYGYTF.

The chain uses TRBV19 and TRBJ1-1; D not resolved. V was pared by 5 bases and J by 1 base, with 14 bases between. The CDR3 runs 15 residues. Germline CDR1 is LNHDA and CDR2 is SQIVND (reference sequence). The CDR3 loop is CASSPLPGRNTEAFF. In nucleotides, the CDR3 is TGTGCCAGTAGTCCCCTCCCAGGAAGGAACACTGAAGCTTTCTTT.

The genes are TRBV5-4 and TRBJ2-7, with D tentatively TRBD1 (5 bases). The CDR3 length is 13 residues. V lost 0 bases and J 4 bases, leaving 8 bases between the germline ends. Germline V gives CDR1 SGHNT, CDR2 YYREEE (reference sequence). This CDR3 reads CASSLGQQYEQYF. The CDR3 DNA sequence: TGTGCCAGCAGCTTGGGACAGCAATACGAGCAGTACTTC. Drawing the rest from reference TRBV5-4 and TRBJ2-7, the complete variable domain is ETGVTQSPTHLIKTRGQQVTLRCSSQSGHNTVSWYQQALGQGPQFIFQYYREEENGRGNFPPRFSGLQFPNYSSELNVNALELDDSALYLCASSLGQQYEQYFGPGTRLTVT.

This chain uses TRBV29-1 with TRBJ1-2; tentatively, D is TRBD1 (6 bases). Germline V gives CDR1 SQVTM, CDR2 ANQGSEA. The CDR3 is 12 amino acids. Trimming pared 3 bases from V and 4 bases from J, leaving 9 bases between. The CDR3 coding sequence is TGCAGCGTTGACCAGGGGTCCTATGGCTACACCTTC. It translates to CSVDQGSYGYTF.

The V and J genes are TRBV6-6 and TRBJ1-6; no reliable D call. Looked up from germline, CDR1 is MNHNY and CDR2 is SVGAGI (reference sequence). V shed 0 bases and J shed 4 bases, with 10 bases lying between them. The CDR3 length is 16 residues. The DNA for the CDR3 is TGTGCCAGCAGTTACTCGCAACAGTTTTATAATTCACCCCTCCACTTT. This sequence encodes CASSYSQQFYNSPLHF.

This clone was observed a handful of times. The chain recombines TRBV29-1 with TRBJ1-2; no clear D. The germline V gene has CDR1 SQVTM and CDR2 ANQGSEA. This CDR3 comprises 12 residues. V gave up 3 bases and J gave up 2 bases, with 7 bases separating them. The CDR3 DNA is TGCAGCGTTGACTCGGTCAACTATGGCTACACCTTC. Translated: CSVDSVNYGYTF.

This chain uses TRBV5-5 with TRBJ1-1; TRBD1 is a possible D gene (5 bases). Germline CDR1 is SGHKS and CDR2 is YYEKEE (reference sequence). The CDR3 length is 13 residues. Deletions cut 6 bases from V and 0 bases from J, with 9 bases between. As DNA, the CDR3 is TGTGCCAGCACCTCGGGGGTGAACACTGAAGCTTTCTTT. As protein: CASTSGVNTEAFF.

The chain joins TRBV5-6 to TRBJ1-1; D is ambiguous. CDR1 is SGHDT, CDR2 YYEEEE, per germline. V lost 1 base to trimming and J lost 8 bases, with 15 bases between them. This CDR3 has 14 residues. CDR3 protein: CASSLRGSYAEAFF. CDR3 nucleotide sequence: TGTGCCAGCAGCTTGCGGGGTAGCTATGCCGAAGCTTTCTTT. Based on the CDR3 plus reference TRBV5-6 and TRBJ1-1, the full variable domain is DAGVTQSPTHLIKTRGQQVTLRCSPKSGHDTVSWYQQALGQGPQFIFQYYEEEERQRGNFPDRFSGHQFPNYSSELNVNALLLGDSALYLCASSLRGSYAEAFFGQGTRLTVV.